This T cell receptor (beta chain) was sequenced during a study of shared clonotypes between healthy human individuals. Naive CD8 populations comprised CD45RO-negative cells positively selected for CCR7, excluding terminally differentiated effector memory CD45RA+ cells. A single count supports this clone. Clones were read by immunoSEQ multiplex PCR, and TCRdb kept only the in-frame ones, dropping some. Of approximately 720,000 clones in the sample, about 90% were seen once. The CDR3 is made up of 15 amino acids. Trimming cost V 2 bases and J 2 bases; bases outside gene matches: 2. The germline V gene encodes CDR1 SGDLS and CDR2 YYNGEE.

The TCR originated in a man aged 25 to 40 in good health. Sequenced: naive CD8+ T cells sorted from blood. This chain connects TRBV9 to TRBJ2-3; 10 bases match TRBD2. The CDR3, as DNA: TGTGCCAGCAGCGTTACTAGCGGGGACACAGATACGCAGTATTTT. This sequence encodes CASSVTSGDTDTQYF. Looking up the rest from reference TRBV9 and TRBJ2-3 gives the full variable domain: DSGVTQTPKHLITATGQRVTLRCSPRSGDLSVYWYQQSLDQGLQFLIQYYNGEERAKGNILERFSAQQFPDLHSELNLSSLELGDSALYFCASSVTSGDTDTQYFGPGTRLTVL.